What follows are 24 T cell receptor beta chains derived from one specimen sequenced in a study of CD8+CD57+ T cells in acquired aplastic anemia (dated by TCRdb to the late 2010s). The research as a whole found: In patients, diversity was decreased in CD8+CD57+ cells compared with the total CD4+ and CD8+ cell pools.

The patients picked for sequencing were ones in whom flow cytometry had shown an expansion of CD8+CD57+ cells. For these receptors, no antigen is known. The data were produced on an Illumina HiSeq 2000. Profiling of TCR beta VDJ combinations and CDR3 sequences used genomic DNA as the template. TCRdb reran the public reads through fastp at Q25 and MiXCR, keeping productive beta chains. Identical CDR3 proteins give one entry, which carries the most common genes and DNA. Present in this sample are about 20,000 distinct CDR3 sequences, 30% to 40% of which were seen just once. More than 75% of the sample lies in the top ten. Sequencing was performed on CD8+CD57+ T cells sorted from PBMCs. The intended sense of this specimen's cell subset or site label: bead-enriched CD8+CD57+ effector memory T cells from SAA patients. The source is a human donor with aplastic anemia.

The V gene is TRBV15, the J gene TRBJ1-2; D unclear. CDR1 LNHNV and CDR2 YYDKDF come from the germline V gene (reference sequence). Trimming removed 0 bases from V and 8 bases from J, with 13 bases in between. The CDR3 runs 14 residues. The CDR3: CATSRDPAAAGYTF. The CDR3 region has the DNA TGTGCCACCAGCAGAGATCCCGCGGCAGCCGGCTACACCTTC.

This chain joins TRBV6-1 and TRBJ2-1, with D possibly being TRBD1 or TRBD2 (5 bases each). The CDR3 covers 14 residues. Germline V gives CDR1 MNHNS, CDR2 SASEGT. V lost 2 bases and J 9 bases, leaving 14 bases between the germline ends. The CDR3 region has the DNA TGTGCCAGCAGTGAATACCAGAAGAGGGGTGAGCAGTTCTTC. This encodes CASSEYQKRGEQFF.

This clonotype was counted at least ten times. J is TRBJ2-2 and V is TRBV3-1, with 7 bases lining up with TRBD2. The CDR3 runs 17 residues. J lost 4 bases, V lost 0 bases, and 8 bases had no gene match. CDR1 is LGHDT and CDR2 is YNNKEL in the germline V gene (reference sequence). CDR3 DNA sequence: TGTGCCAGCAGCCAAGATCTGGCTAGCGGATTCACCGGGGAGCTGTTTTTT. Translated, it gives CASSQDLASGFTGELFF.

This clonotype was seen a single time. Likely a read error: the CDR3 ends without its conserved phenylalanine or tryptophan. The CDR3 DNA sequence: TGCGCCAGCAGCCAGGGACTAGCGGCCCTATCCTACAATGAGCAGTTCCTC. This gives the protein CASSQGLAALSYNEQFL. The chain employs TRBV4-1 and TRBJ2-1; TRBD2 matches 11 bases. The CDR3 runs 17 residues. From germline, CDR1 is MGHRA and CDR2 YSYEKL. J was trimmed by 1 base and V by 3 bases; bases with no gene match: 5.

With regard to this clonotype: A read error may account for a junction end that differs from germline. The J gene is TRBJ2-3, the V gene TRBV20-1; the match to TRBD2 covers 8 bases. The CDR3 runs 19 residues. Germline loops: CDR1 DFQATT, CDR2 SNEGSKA (reference sequence). CDR3 region: CSTRDPPVSGTRGTDTLYF. DNA of the CDR3: TGCAGTACTAGAGACCCCCCCGTTAGCGGGACGCGGGGTACAGATACGCTGTATTTT.

In its sample, this clonotype was seen many times. The chain uses TRBV15 and TRBJ2-3, with a tentative D call TRBD1 (5 bases). The CDR3 is 14 residues long. Germline V gives CDR1 LNHNV, CDR2 YYDKDF (reference sequence). Trimming pared 5 bases from V and 4 bases from J, leaving 13 bases between. The CDR3 here is CATSPKGAADTQYF. The CDR3 DNA follows: TGTGCCACCAGCCCAAAAGGGGCTGCAGATACGCAGTATTTT.

V is TRBV20-1 and J is TRBJ2-7; 9 bases are a match to TRBD2. The CDR3 totals 13 residues. V was clipped by 4 bases and J by 6 bases; unmatched bases: 7. CDR1 is DFQATT, CDR2 SNEGSKA, per germline (reference sequence). The CDR3 loop is CSATLAGVVEQYF. The CDR3 DNA follows: TGCAGTGCTACTTTAGCGGGAGTGGTCGAGCAGTACTTC.

In this sample, this clonotype turned up many times. The chain links TRBV5-6 to TRBJ2-3; possibly TRBD2 for D (5 bases). There are 14 residues in the CDR3. Trimming pared 0 bases from V and 4 bases from J, leaving 9 bases between. Germline assignment: CDR1 SGHDT and CDR2 YYEEEE. Written as DNA, the CDR3 is TGTGCCAGCAGCTTGGGTGGGAGCTCAGATACGCAGTATTTT. Encoded protein: CASSLGGSSDTQYF.

This clonotype was counted only a few times. The CDR3 is CASRLPGLAHTDTQYF. The DNA for the CDR3 is TGTGCCAGCAGGCTACCAGGACTAGCGCACACAGATACGCAGTATTTT. The genes are TRBV6-2 or TRBV6-3 and TRBJ2-3; TRBD2 matches 9 bases. The CDR3 loop spans 16 amino acids. Germline V gives CDR1 MNHEY, CDR2 SVGEGT. Trimming cost V 6 bases and J 2 bases; bases outside gene matches: 9.

V and J are TRBV10-1 and TRBJ2-1, with 9 bases matching TRBD2. The CDR3 extends over 16 amino acids. Looked up from germline, CDR1 is WNHNN and CDR2 is SYGVQD (reference sequence). Unmatched junction bases numbered 4, after V lost 2 bases and J lost 2 bases. CDR3 residues: CASSEGAGGPYNEQFF. Here the CDR3 DNA reads TGCGCCAGCAGTGAGGGAGCGGGAGGACCCTACAATGAGCAGTTCTTC.

The genes are TRBV24-1 and TRBJ1-2, with D unclear. Germline V gene data show CDR1 as KGHDR and CDR2 as SFDVKD. Trimming took 3 bases from V and 4 from J, leaving 11 bases between them. The CDR3 is 14 amino acids. The CDR3 DNA reads TGTGCCACCAGTGATCACGACCGAAGCTATGGCTACACCTTC. Its protein product is CATSDHDRSYGYTF.

The sample holds a few counts of this clonotype. This chain connects TRBV20-1 to TRBJ1-6; D not certain. The CDR3 length is 14 residues. Per the germline V gene, CDR1 is DFQATT and CDR2 is SNEGSKA (reference sequence). CDR3 DNA sequence: TGCAGCGTTGAACCTGGGGAAGATAATTCACCCCTCCACTTT. Translated: CSVEPGEDNSPLHF.

V and J are TRBV10-2 and TRBJ2-5; TRBD2 matches at 11 bases. The CDR3 spans 14 residues. The germline V gene encodes CDR1 WSHSY and CDR2 SAAADI. J gave up 4 bases and V 6 bases, and 4 bases lay outside the gene matches. CDR3 region: CASRSSGGSETQYF. As DNA, the CDR3 is TGCGCCAGCAGATCTAGCGGGGGGTCAGAGACCCAGTACTTC.

This chain uses TRBV7-9 with TRBJ2-7; 9 bases fit TRBD1. There are 15 residues in the CDR3. J was trimmed by 4 bases and V by 5 bases; bases with no gene match: 9. Germline lookup yields CDR1 SEHNR and CDR2 FQNEAQ (reference sequence). The CDR3 DNA is TGTGCCAGCAGCCAGACAGGGGGGGCTATTTACGAGCAGTACTTC. It is translated as CASSQTGGAIYEQYF.

This chain links TRBV15 with TRBJ2-1; 10 positions agree with TRBD1. V dropped 6 bases and J dropped 7; count of bases not matched to a gene: 15. The CDR3 has 17 residues. CDR1 LNHNV and CDR2 YYDKDF come from the germline V gene (reference sequence). The DNA of the CDR3 is TGTGCCACCAGACAGGACAGGGGGGGACAGGGGTTGAATGAGCAGTTCTTC. This translates into CATRQDRGGQGLNEQFF.

This clonotype was recorded at least ten times. V is TRBV2 and J is TRBJ2-2, with 8 bases fitting TRBD1. Germline trimming cut 3 bases from V and 0 bases from J; bases unmatched to any gene: 6. The CDR3 has 17 amino acids. The V gene's germline CDR1 is SNHLY and CDR2 FYNNEI. CDR3 nucleotides: TGTGCCAGCAGTGACCCCTTGGACAGGGCGAACACCGGGGAGCTGTTTTTT. Translation gives CASSDPLDRANTGELFF.

This clonotype was seen only a few times. J is TRBJ1-4 and V is TRBV7-9; a possible D gene is TRBD1 (5 bases). The V end was cut by 2 bases, the J end by 8 bases, with 15 bases between. CDR1 and CDR2 (germline): SEHNR, FQNEAQ (reference sequence). This CDR3 contains 15 residues. CDR3 bases: TGTGCCAGCAGCTTAAGGTCGGGGGGTGTCGAAAAACTGTTTTTT. Encoded protein: CASSLRSGGVEKLFF.

The sample holds many counts of this clonotype. This chain uses TRBV5-8 with TRBJ2-7; D uncertain. The CDR3 runs to 10 residues. Germline V gives CDR1 SGHTS, CDR2 YDEGEE. The V and J ends lost 5 bases and 3 bases respectively, with 3 bases between them. As DNA, the CDR3 is TGTGCCAGCAGAAGCTACGAGCAGTACTTC. The encoded protein is CASRSYEQYF.

In regard to this clonotype: A much larger clone lies a single base off, so this may be a read error. The J gene is TRBJ2-3, the V gene TRBV20-1, with a tentative D call TRBD1 (6 bases). Germline V gene sequence: CDR1 DFQATT, CDR2 SNEGSKA (reference sequence). The CDR3 totals 15 residues. The CDR3 region is CSARPTGLNTGTQYF. The CDR3 nucleotides read TGCAGTGCTAGACCCACAGGGCTTAACACAGGTACGCAGTATTTT.

The rearrangement joins TRBV24-1 to TRBJ2-3, with TRBD1 matching over 10 bases. V dropped 5 bases and J dropped 4; count of bases not matched to a gene: 2. The CDR3 is made up of 14 amino acids. The germline CDR1 and CDR2 sequences are KGHDR and SFDVKD. The CDR3 bases are TGTGCCACCAGTGCCGGGACAGGGGCAGATACGCAGTATTTT. Its translation is CATSAGTGADTQYF.

V and J are TRBV7-3 and TRBJ2-1; 8 nucleotides match TRBD2. Germline loops: CDR1 SGHTA, CDR2 FQGTGA. The CDR3 is 15 amino acids. V trimming: 4 bases; J trimming: 2 bases; junction bases outside the gene matches: 4. In DNA, the CDR3 is TGTGCCAGCAGCTCTAGGACTAGCACCTACAATGAGCAGTTCTTC. It encodes CASSSRTSTYNEQFF.

As to this clonotype: Germline is not matched at one junction end, which may reflect a read error. The chain combines TRBV12-3 or TRBV12-4 with TRBJ2-1, with 11 nucleotides matching TRBD2. The CDR3 spans 14 residues. CDR3 sequence reads: CASSLAGGQDEQFF. The CDR3 DNA sequence: TGTGCCAGCAGCTTAGCGGGGGGGCAGGATGAGCAGTTCTTC.

The rearrangement uses TRBV20-1 and TRBJ2-7; 8 nucleotides line up with TRBD1. This CDR3 is 13 amino acids long. Germline trimming cut 6 bases from V and 2 bases from J; bases unmatched to any gene: 6. From germline, CDR1 is DFQATT and CDR2 SNEGSKA (reference sequence). The CDR3, as DNA: TGCAGTGCCGAGGACAGGGTTGCCTACGAGCAGTACTTC. Its translation is CSAEDRVAYEQYF.

The V gene is TRBV6-4, the J gene TRBJ2-2, with D perhaps TRBD1 (5 bases). CDR3 length: 12 residues. Germline values: CDR1 MRHNA, CDR2 SNTAGT. V was trimmed by 6 bases and J by 8 bases, leaving 10 bases between them. The CDR3 protein is CASSPWTGELFF. In nucleotides, the CDR3 is TGTGCCAGCAGCCCGTGGACAGGGGAGCTGTTTTTT.